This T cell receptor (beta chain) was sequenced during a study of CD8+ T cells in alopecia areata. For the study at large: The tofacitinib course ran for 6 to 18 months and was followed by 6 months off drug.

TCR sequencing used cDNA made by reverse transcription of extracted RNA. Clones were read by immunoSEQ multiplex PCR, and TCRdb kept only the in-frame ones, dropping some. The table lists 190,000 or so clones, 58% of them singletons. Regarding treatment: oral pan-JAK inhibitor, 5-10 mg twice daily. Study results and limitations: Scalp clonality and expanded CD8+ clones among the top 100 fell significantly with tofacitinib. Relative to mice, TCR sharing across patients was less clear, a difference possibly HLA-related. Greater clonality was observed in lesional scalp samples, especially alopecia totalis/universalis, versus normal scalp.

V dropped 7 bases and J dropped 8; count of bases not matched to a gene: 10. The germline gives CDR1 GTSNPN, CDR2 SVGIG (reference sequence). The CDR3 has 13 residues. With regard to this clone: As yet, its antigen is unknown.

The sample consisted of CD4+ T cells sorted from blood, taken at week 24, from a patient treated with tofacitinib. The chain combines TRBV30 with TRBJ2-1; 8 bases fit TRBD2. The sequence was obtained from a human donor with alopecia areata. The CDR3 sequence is CASLAGKWYEQFF. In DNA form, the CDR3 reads TGTGCCTCCTTAGCGGGAAAGTGGTATGAGCAGTTCTTC.